Listed below are T cell receptor beta chains from one sample, sequenced in a study of brain T cells in children with intractable seizures. Using immunoSEQ multiplex PCR, the repertoire was profiled, and TCRdb retains in-frame clones only, with some absent. The repertoire holds some 76,000 clones, with 93% as singletons. Sequences were derived from peripheral blood, sampled at surgery. Every receptor here comes from a boy in the first two years of life with tuberous sclerosis and intractable seizures. The CDR3 runs from the conserved cysteine through the conserved F or W. Fields, in order: clone size, D gene, J gene, V gene, CDR3 DNA, CDR3 protein. D genes are given only for firm matches. Size is omitted from some rows. Given values are once, few, many or a class for expanded clones.

>NA|NA|TRBJ1-2|TRBV12-3/TRBV12-4
TGTGCCAGCAGCCAAGGGTGGGTTGGCTACACCTTC
CASSQGWVGYTF
>once|TRBD1|TRBJ2-1|TRBV19
TGTGCCAGTAGTACCTTGGTAAAGGGGGCCTACTACAATGAGCAGTTCTTC
CASSTLVKGAYYNEQFF
>NA|TRBD1|TRBJ2-1|TRBV11-1
TGTGCCAGCAGCTTAGTTGGGCAGGGGGCGAGGAATGAGCAGTTCTTC
CASSLVGQGARNEQFF
>NA|TRBD2|TRBJ2-3|TRBV4-1
TGCGCCAGCAGCCAAGAAGTAGCGGGGGTAACAGATACGCAGTATTTT
CASSQEVAGVTDTQYF
>NA|NA|TRBJ2-6|TRBV6-1
TGTGCCAGCAGTGAATACGTAACCTCTGGGGCCAACGTCCTGACTTTC
CASSEYVTSGANVLTF
>NA|NA|TRBJ1-4|TRBV16
TGTGCCAGCAGCCAAGGAGGGTTGAGTGAAAAACTGTTTTTT
CASSQGGLSEKLFF
>NA|NA|TRBJ2-7|TRBV3-1/TRBV3-2
TGTGCCAGCAGCCAGCCGGCCGCTGCCTCCTACGAGCAGTACTTC
CASSQPAAASYEQYF
>few|TRBD1|TRBJ1-4|TRBV29-1
TGCAGCGTGGGGACAGATGAAAAACTGTTTTTT
CSVGTDEKLFF
>NA|TRBD2|TRBJ2-3|TRBV15
TGTGCCACCAGCAGAGAGGGGACTAGCGCAGATACGCAGTATTTT
CATSREGTSADTQYF
>NA|NA|TRBJ2-3|TRBV5-6
TGTGCCAGCAGCTTGCTGAGTTCCGGGCGAGATACGCAGTATTTT
CASSLLSSGRDTQYF
>NA|TRBD2|TRBJ2-1|TRBV6-5
TGTGCCAGCAGTTACTCGAAGTGGGGGGGCTACAATGAGCAGTTCTTC
CASSYSKWGGYNEQFF
>NA|NA|TRBJ1-2|TRBV5-4
TGTGCCAGCAGCTTGGTAACCTATGGCTACACCTTC
CASSLVTYGYTF
>NA|NA|TRBJ2-3|TRBV3-1/TRBV3-2
TGTGCCAGCAGCCTCGGCACAGATACGCAGTATTTT
CASSLGTDTQYF
>NA|NA|TRBJ2-1|TRBV25-1
TGTGCCAGCAGTGATCCCTTTAGAGACAATGAGCAGTTCTTC
CASSDPFRDNEQFF
>NA|NA|TRBJ1-3|TRBV9
TGTGCCAGCAGCGAAAGCCTGGTTACTGGAAACACCATATATTTT
CASSESLVTGNTIYF
>NA|NA|TRBJ2-1|TRBV11-3
TGTGCCAGCAGCTTAGGACTAGGGGACAATGAGCAGTTCTTC
CASSLGLGDNEQFF
>NA|TRBD1|TRBJ1-1|TRBV29-1
TGCAGCGGGGCTATTGACAGGGGTCAATCCACTGAAGCTTTCTTT
CSGAIDRGQSTEAFF
>NA|NA|TRBJ2-5|TRBV5-6
TGTGCCAGCAGCCAAGGTTGGGATAGAGAGACCCAGTACTTC
CASSQGWDRETQYF